This TCR beta chain stems from a study of radiotherapy plus CTLA-4 blockade in lung cancer. Turning to the study itself: Under 20% of enrolled patients responded objectively, and around 30% had disease control.

Assay: immunoSEQ multiplex PCR; the TCRdb copy retains only in-frame clones and omits some. The sample consists of 45,000 to 55,000 clones, 80% to 90% of them appearing once. Study-wide results and caveats: In blood, tumor-derived TCR clones expanded after radiotherapy plus ipilimumab.

As regards this clone: What it binds is unknown.

J was trimmed by 8 bases and V by 5 bases; bases with no gene match: 11. Germline V gives CDR1 SGHRS, CDR2 YFSETQ. CDR3 length: 15 amino acids. The chain combines TRBV5-1 with TRBJ2-1; TRBD1 matches 9 bases. The sequenced sample was peripheral blood, obtained from a patient treated with radiotherapy plus ipilimumab. The sequence came from a human donor with non-small cell lung cancer that progressed on radiotherapy plus ipilimumab. Some clones in this sample may be carry-over from other donors' samples. The CDR3 DNA reads as TGCGCCAGCAGACAACAGGGGGCGCGTGGGTATGAGCAGTTCTTC. Amino acids: CASRQQGARGYEQFF. The full variable domain, its missing parts supplied by reference TRBV5-1 and TRBJ2-1, is KAGVTQTPRYLIKTRGQQVTLSCSPISGHRSVSWYQQTPGQGLQFLFEYFSETQRNKGNFPGRFSGRQFSNSRSEMNVSTLELGDSALYLCASRQQGARGYEQFFGPGTRLTVL.